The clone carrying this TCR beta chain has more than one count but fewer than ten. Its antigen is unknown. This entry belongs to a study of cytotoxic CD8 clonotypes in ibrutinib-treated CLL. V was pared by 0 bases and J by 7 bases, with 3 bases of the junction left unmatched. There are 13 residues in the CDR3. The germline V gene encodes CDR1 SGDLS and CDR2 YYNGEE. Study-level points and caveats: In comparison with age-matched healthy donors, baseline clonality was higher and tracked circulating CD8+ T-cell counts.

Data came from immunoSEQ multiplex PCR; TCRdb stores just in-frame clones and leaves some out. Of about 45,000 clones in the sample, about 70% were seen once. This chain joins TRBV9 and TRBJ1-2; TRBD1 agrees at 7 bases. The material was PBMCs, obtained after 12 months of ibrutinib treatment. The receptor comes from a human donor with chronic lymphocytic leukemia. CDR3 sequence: CASSVGRTGGYTF. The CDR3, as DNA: TGTGCCAGCAGCGTAGGGAGGACAGGTGGCTACACCTTC.